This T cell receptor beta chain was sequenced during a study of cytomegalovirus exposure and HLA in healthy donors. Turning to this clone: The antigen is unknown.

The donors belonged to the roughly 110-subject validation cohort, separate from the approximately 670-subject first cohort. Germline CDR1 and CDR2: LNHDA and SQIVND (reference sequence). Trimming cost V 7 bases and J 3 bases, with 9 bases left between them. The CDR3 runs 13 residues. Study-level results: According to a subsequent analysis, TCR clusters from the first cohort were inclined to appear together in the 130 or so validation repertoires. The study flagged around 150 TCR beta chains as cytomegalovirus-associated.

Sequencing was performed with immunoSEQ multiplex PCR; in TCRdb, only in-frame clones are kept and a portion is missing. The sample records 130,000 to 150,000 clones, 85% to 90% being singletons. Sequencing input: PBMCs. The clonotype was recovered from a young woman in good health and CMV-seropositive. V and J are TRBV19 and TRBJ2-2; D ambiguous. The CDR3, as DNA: TGTGCCAGTACCACAGCCCACACCGGGGAGCTGTTTTTT. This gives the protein CASTTAHTGELFF.